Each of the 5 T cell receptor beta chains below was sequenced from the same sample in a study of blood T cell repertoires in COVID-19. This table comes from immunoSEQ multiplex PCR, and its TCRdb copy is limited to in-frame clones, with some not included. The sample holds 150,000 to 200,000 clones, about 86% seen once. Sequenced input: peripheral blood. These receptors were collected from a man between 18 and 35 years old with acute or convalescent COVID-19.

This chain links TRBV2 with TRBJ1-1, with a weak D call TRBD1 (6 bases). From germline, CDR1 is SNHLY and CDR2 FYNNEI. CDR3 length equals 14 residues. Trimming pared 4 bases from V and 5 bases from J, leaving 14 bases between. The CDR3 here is CASSVRGGGTEAFF. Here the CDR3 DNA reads TGTGCCAGCAGTGTAAGGGGGGGAGGGACTGAAGCTTTCTTT.

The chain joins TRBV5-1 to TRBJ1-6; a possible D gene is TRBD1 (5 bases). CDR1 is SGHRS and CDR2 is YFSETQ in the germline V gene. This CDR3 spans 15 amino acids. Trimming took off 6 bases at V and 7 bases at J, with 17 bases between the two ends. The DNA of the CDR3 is TGCGCCAGCACTCCCGCTGCAGGGATGAATTCACCCCTCCACTTT. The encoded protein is CASTPAAGMNSPLHF.

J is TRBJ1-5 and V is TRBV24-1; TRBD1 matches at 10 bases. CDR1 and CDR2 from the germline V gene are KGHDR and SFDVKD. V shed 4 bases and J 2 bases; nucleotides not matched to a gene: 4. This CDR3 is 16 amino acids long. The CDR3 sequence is CATSESTGGGNQPQHF. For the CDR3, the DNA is TGTGCCACCAGTGAGTCGACAGGGGGCGGCAATCAGCCCCAGCATTTT.

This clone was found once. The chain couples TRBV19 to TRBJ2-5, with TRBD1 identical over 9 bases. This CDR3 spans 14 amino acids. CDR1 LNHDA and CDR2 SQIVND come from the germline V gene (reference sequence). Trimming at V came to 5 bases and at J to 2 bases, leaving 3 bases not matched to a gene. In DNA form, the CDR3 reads TGTGCCAGTAGTGCCGGGACAGGGCAAGAGACCCAGTACTTC. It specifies CASSAGTGQETQYF.

CDR3 region: CASSPSGPDTQYF. Here the CDR3 DNA reads TGTGCCAGCAGTCCCTCAGGGCCAGATACGCAGTATTTT. V and J are TRBV12-3 or TRBV12-4 and TRBJ2-3; D perhaps matches TRBD1 (5 bases). The ends were cut back, 5 bases at V and 4 bases at J, with 10 bases in the middle. The CDR3 covers 13 residues.